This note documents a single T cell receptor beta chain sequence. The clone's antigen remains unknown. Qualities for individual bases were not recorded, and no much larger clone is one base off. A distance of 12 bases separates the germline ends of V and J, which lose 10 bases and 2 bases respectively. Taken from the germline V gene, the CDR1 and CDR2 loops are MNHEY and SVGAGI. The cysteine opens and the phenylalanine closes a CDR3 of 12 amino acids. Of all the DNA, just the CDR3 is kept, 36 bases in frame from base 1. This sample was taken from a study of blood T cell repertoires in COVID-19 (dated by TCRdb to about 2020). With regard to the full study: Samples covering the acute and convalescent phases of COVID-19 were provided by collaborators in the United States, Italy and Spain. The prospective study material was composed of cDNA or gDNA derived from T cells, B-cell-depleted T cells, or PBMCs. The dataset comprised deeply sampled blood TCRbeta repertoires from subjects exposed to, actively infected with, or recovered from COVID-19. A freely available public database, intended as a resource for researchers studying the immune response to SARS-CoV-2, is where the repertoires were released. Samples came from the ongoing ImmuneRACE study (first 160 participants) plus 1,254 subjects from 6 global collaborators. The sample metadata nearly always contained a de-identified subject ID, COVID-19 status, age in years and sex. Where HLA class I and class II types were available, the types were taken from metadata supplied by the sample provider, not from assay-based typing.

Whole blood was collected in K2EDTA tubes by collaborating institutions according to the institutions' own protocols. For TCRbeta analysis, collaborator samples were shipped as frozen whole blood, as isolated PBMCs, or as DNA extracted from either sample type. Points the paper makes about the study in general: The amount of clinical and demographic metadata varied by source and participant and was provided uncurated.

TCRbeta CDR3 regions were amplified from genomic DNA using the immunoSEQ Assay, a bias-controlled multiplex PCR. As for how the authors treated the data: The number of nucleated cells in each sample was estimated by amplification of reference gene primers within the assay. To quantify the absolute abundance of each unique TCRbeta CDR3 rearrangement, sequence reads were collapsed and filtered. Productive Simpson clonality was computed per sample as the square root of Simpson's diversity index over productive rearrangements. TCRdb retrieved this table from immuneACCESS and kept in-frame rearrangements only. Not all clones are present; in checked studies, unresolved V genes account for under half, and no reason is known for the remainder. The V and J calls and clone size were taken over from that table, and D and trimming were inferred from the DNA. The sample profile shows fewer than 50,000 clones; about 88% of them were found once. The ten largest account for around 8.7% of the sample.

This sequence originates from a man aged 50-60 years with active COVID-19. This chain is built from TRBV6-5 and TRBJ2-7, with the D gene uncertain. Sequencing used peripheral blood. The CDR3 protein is CATATVTYEQYF. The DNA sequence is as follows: TGTGCCACCGCAACAGTGACCTACGAGCAGTACTTC.